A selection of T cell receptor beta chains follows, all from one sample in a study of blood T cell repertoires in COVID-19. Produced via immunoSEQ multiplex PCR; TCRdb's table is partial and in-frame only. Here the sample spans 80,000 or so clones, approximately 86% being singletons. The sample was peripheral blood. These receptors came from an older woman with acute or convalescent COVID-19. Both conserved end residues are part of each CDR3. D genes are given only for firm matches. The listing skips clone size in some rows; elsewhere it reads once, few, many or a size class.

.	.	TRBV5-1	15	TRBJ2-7	TGCGCCAGCAGCGGTCAGACAGGTAGCCTCTACGAGCAGTACTTC	CASSGQTGSLYEQYF
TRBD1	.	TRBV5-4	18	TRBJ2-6	TGTGCCAGCAGCGAAGACAGGGGGGCCCGCTCTGGGGCCAACGTCCTGACTTTC	CASSEDRGARSGANVLTF
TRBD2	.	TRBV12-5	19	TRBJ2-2	TGTGCTAGTGGTTTGGTACGGTCTAGCGGGGGGGCGAACACCGGGGAGCTGTTTTTT	CASGLVRSSGGANTGELFF
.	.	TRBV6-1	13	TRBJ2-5	TGTGCCAGCAGTGAAGGGAGGCTAGAGACCCAGTACTTC	CASSEGRLETQYF
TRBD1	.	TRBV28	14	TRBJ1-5	TGTGCCAGCTCTTTGGGGACAGCTAATCAGCCCCAGCATTTT	CASSLGTANQPQHF
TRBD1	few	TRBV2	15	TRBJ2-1	TGTGCCAGCAGTGAACGGACAGGGTACTACAATGAGCAGTTCTTC	CASSERTGYYNEQFF
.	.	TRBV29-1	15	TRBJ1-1	TGCAGCGTTGACCCCAGGGAATTCGGTGCGGCTGAAGCTTTCTTT	CSVDPREFGAAEAFF
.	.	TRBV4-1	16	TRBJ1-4	TGCGCCAGCAGCCAATATAGGACAGCAACTAATGAAAAACTGTTTTTT	CASSQYRTATNEKLFF
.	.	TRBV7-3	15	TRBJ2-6	TGTGCCAGCAGCCCCGGGACACCTGGGGCCAACGTCCTGACTTTC	CASSPGTPGANVLTF
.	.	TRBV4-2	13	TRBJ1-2	TGTGCCAGCAGCCGCGACGGGAGCTATGGCTACACCTTC	CASSRDGSYGYTF
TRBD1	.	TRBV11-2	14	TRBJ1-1	TGTGCCAGCAGCTTTCATACAGGGGTGGTAGGAGCTTTCTTT	CASSFHTGVVGAFF
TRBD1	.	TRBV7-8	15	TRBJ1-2	TGTGCCAGCAGCCGAGGCTCCGGGACAGTTTATGGCTACACCTTC	CASSRGSGTVYGYTF
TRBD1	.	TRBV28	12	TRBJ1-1	TGTGCCAGCCGGGACAGCAACACTGAAGCTTTCTTT	CASRDSNTEAFF
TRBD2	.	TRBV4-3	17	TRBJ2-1	TGCGCCAGCAGCCAATCGGGAGGGCCGAGCTCCTACAATGAGCAGTTCTTC	CASSQSGGPSSYNEQFF
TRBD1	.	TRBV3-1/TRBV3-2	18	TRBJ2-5	TGTGCCAGCAGCCAAGATCGGACAGGGCTTATCCAACAAGAGACCCAGTACTTC	CASSQDRTGLIQQETQYF